This TCR beta chain comes out of a study of blood T cells in healthy people across ages. The draw of peripheral blood yielded about 10 milliliters from each donor. Primed by a sample-barcoded 5' primer and a J-beta primer mix, a second PCR proceeded for 7 to 11 cycles. One entry per CDR3 protein results from TCRdb running MiXCR on the 5' RACE reads. The table lists some 790,000 distinct CDR3 sequences, 29% of them singletons. Germline-derived CDR1 and CDR2 are MDHEN and SYDVKM. This CDR3 has 18 amino acids. As concerns this clonotype: This may come from a read error, since a much larger clone is one base off.

The sequencing sample was made of blood. The sequence came from a woman at least 80 years old in good health. The chain is built from TRBV28 and TRBJ2-7; 9 bases fit TRBD1. The CDR3 is CASSPIRGTGKNRYEQHF. The CDR3, as DNA: TGTGCCAGCAGCCCCATCCGAGGGACAGGGAAGAACCGGTACGAGCAGCACTTC.